Below, one TCR beta chain is given with its context. This specimen belongs to a study of CD8+ T cells in alopecia areata. RNA, once extracted, was reverse transcribed into cDNA for use as the sequencing template. Sequenced by immunoSEQ multiplex PCR; TCRdb stores in-frame clones only, minus some. The data hold under 350,000 clones, with about three fifths observed a single time. As for treatment: oral pan-JAK inhibitor, 5-10 mg twice daily. Sequencing was performed on CD4+ T cells sorted from blood, taken at week 24, from a patient treated with tofacitinib. This TCR came from a human donor with alopecia areata.

For the CDR3, the DNA is TGTGCCAGCAGTTTAGGGCTGGGACGGAGCTACGAGCAGTACTTC. This sequence encodes CASSLGLGRSYEQYF. The genes are TRBV27 and TRBJ2-7; either TRBD1 or TRBD2 may fit D (5 bases each). V was clipped by 2 bases and J by 3 bases, with 14 bases between them. Germline V gene data show CDR1 as MNHEY and CDR2 as SMNVEV (reference sequence). The CDR3 spans 15 residues.